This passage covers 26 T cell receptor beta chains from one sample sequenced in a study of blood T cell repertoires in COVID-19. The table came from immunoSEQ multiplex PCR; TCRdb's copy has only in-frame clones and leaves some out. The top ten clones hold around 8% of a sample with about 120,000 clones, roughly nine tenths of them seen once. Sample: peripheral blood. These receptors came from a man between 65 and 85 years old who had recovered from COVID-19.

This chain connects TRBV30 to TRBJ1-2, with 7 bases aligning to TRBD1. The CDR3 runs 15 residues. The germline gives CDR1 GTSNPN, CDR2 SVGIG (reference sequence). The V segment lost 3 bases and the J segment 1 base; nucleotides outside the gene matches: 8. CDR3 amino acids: CAWRRQGHSNYGYTF. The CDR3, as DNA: TGTGCCTGGAGGAGACAGGGCCACAGTAACTATGGCTACACCTTC.

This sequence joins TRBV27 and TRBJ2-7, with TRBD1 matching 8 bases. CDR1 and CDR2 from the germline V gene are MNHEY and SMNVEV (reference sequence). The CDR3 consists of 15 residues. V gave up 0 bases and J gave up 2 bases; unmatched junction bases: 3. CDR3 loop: CASSLSWTGTYEQYF. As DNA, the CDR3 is TGTGCCAGCAGTTTATCGTGGACAGGGACCTACGAGCAGTACTTC.

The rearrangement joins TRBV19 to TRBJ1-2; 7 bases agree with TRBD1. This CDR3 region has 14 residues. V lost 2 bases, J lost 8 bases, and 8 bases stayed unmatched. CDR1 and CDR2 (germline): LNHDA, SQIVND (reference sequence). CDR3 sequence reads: CASSIRTGELGYTF. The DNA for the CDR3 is TGTGCCAGTAGTATACGGACAGGTGAACTCGGCTACACCTTC.

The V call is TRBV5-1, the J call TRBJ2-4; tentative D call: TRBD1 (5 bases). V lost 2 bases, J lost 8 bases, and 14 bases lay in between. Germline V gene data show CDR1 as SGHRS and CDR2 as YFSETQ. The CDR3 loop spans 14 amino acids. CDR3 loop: CASSLSQGTDIQYF. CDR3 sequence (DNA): TGCGCCAGCAGCTTATCTCAGGGAACTGACATTCAGTACTTC.

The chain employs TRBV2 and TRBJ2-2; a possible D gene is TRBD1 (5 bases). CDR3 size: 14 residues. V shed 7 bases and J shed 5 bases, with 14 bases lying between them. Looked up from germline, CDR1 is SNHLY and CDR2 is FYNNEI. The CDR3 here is CASTPAGLTGELFF. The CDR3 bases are TGTGCCAGCACCCCAGCAGGGCTGACCGGGGAGCTGTTTTTT.

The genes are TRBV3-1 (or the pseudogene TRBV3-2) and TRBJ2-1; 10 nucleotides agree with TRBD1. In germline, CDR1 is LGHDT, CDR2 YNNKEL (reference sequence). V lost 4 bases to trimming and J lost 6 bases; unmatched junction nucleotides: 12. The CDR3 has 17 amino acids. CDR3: CASSRDSGTGVGNEQFF. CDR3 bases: TGTGCCAGCAGCCGAGATTCCGGGACAGGGGTTGGCAATGAGCAGTTCTTC.

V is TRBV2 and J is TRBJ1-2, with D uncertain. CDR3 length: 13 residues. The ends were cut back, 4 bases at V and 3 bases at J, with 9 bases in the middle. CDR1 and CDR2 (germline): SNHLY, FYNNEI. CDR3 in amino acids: CASSVDQDYGYTF. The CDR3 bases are TGTGCCAGCAGTGTGGATCAGGACTATGGCTACACCTTC.

The CDR3 reads CASSPTGLEEAFF. CDR3 sequence (DNA): TGTGCCAGTAGTCCCACAGGGTTGGAGGAAGCTTTCTTT. The chain carries TRBV19 and TRBJ1-1, with D possibly matching TRBD1 (6 bases). The CDR3 has 13 amino acids. The germline V gene encodes CDR1 LNHDA and CDR2 SQIVND (reference sequence). V lost 5 bases, J lost 8 bases, and 15 bases lay in between.

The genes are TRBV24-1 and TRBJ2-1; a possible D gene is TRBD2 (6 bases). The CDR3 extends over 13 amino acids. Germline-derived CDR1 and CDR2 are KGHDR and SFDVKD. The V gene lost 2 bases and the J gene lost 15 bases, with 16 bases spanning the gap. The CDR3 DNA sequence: TGTGCCACCAGTGATTCGGACTACGACGATCCGTTCTTC. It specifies CATSDSDYDDPFF.

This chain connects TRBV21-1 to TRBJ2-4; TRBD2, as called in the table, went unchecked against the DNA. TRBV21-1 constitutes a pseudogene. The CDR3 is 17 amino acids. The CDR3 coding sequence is TGTGCCAGCAGCAAAGGGGGCGGGAGGGGGGCCAAAAACATTCAGTACTTC. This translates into CASSKGGGRGAKNIQYF.

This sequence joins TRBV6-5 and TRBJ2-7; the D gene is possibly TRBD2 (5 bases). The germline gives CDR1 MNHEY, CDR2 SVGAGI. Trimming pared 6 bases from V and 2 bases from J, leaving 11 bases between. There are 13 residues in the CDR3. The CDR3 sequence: CASSGVAPYEQYF. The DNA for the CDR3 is TGTGCCAGCAGCGGGGTCGCTCCCTACGAGCAGTACTTC.

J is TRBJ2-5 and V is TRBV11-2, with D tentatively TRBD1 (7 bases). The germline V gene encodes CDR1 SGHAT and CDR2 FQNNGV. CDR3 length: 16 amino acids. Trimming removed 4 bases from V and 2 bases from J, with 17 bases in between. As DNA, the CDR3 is TGTGCCAGCAGCTCGGGGGCATTGGGACAGCAAGAGACCCAGTACTTC. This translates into CASSSGALGQQETQYF.

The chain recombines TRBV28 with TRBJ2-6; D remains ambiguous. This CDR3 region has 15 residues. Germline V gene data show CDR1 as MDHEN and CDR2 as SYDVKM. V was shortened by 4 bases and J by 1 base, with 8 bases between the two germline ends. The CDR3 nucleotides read TGTGCCAGCAGTTCACGGAGATCTGGGGCCAACGTCCTGACTTTC. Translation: CASSSRRSGANVLTF. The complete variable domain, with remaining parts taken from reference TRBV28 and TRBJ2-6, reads DVKVTQSSRYLVKRTGEKVFLECVQDMDHENMFWYRQDPGLGLRLIYFSYDVKMKEKGDIPEGYSVSREKKERFSLILESASTNQTSMYLCASSSRRSGANVLTFGAGSRLTVL.

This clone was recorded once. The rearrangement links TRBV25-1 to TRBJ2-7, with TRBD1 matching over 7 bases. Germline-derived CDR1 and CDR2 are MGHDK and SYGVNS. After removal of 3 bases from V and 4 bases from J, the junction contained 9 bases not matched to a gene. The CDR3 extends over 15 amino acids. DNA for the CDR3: TGTGCCAGCAGTGACCTCAGACAGGGTTGGTACGAGCAGTACTTC. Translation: CASSDLRQGWYEQYF.

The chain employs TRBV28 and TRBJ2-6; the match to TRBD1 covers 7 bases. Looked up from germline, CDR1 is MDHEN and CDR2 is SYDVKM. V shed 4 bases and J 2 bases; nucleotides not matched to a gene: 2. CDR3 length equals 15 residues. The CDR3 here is CASSYQGAGANVLTF. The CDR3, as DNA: TGTGCCAGCAGTTACCAGGGGGCTGGGGCCAACGTCCTGACTTTC.

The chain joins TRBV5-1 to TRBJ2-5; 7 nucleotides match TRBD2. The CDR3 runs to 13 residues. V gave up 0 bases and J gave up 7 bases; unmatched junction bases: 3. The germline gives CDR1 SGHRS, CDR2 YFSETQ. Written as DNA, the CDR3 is TGCGCCAGCAGCTTGGAGCCTAGCGGGACCCAGTACTTC. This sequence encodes CASSLEPSGTQYF.

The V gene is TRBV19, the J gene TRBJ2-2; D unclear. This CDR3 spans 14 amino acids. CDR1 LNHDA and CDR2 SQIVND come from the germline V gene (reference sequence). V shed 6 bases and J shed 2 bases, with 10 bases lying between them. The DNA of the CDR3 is TGTGCCAGTAGGCAGGATGCTAACACCGGGGAGCTGTTTTTT. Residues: CASRQDANTGELFF. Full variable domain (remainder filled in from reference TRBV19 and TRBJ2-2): DGGITQSPKYLFRKEGQNVTLSCEQNLNHDAMYWYRQDPGQGLRLIYYSQIVNDFQKGDIAEGYSVSREKKESFPLTVTSAQKNPTAFYLCASRQDANTGELFFGEGSRLTVL.

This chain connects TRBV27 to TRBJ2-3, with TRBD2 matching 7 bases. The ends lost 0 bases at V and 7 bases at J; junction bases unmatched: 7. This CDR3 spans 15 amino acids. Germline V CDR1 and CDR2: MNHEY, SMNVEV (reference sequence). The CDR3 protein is CASSLSAGEINTQYF. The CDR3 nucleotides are TGTGCCAGCAGTTTATCGGCGGGAGAAATAAATACGCAGTATTTT.

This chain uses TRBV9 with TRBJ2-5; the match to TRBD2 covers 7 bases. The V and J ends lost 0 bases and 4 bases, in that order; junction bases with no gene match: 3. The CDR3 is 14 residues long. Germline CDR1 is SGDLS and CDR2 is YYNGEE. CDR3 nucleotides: TGTGCCAGCAGCGTAGAGTGGGAGGGAGAGACCCAGTACTTC. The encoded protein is CASSVEWEGETQYF.

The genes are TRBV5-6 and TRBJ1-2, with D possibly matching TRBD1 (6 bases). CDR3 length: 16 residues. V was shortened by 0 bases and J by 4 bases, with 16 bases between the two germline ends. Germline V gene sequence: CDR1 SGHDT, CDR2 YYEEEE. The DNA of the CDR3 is TGTGCCAGCAGCTTGGCCGGGGCCAGGGGTGGCTATGGCTACACCTTC. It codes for CASSLAGARGGYGYTF.

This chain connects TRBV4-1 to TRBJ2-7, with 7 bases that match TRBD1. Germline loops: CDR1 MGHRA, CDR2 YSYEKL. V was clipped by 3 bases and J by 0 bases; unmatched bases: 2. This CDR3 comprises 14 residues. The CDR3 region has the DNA TGCGCCAGCAGCCAGAGGACAGGCTCCTACGAGCAGTACTTC. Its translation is CASSQRTGSYEQYF.

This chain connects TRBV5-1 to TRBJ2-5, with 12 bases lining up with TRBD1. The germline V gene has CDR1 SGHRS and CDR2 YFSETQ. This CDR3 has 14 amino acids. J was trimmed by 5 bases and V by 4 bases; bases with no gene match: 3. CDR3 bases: TGCGCCAGCAGCCGGGACAGGGGGCTTGAGACCCAGTACTTC. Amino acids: CASSRDRGLETQYF.

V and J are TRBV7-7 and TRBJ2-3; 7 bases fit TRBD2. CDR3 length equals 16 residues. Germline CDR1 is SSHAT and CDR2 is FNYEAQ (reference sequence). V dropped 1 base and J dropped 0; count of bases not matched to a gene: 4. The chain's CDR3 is CASSLGTGGSTDTQYF. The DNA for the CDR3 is TGTGCCAGCAGCTTAGGGACGGGAGGAAGCACAGATACGCAGTATTTT.

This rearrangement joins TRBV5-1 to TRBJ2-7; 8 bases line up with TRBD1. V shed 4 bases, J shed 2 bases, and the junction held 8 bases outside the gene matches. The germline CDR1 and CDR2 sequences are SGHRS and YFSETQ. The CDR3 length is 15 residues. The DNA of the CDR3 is TGCGCCAGCAGCCCCTCCGGGACAGGACCCTACGAGCAGTACTTC. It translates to CASSPSGTGPYEQYF.

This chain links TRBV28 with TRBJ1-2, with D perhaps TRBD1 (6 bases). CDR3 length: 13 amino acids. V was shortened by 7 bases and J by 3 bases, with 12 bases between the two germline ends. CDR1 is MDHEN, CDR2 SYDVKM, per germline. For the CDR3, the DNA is TGTGCCAGCAAGTCCGGACAGTACTATGGCTACACCTTC. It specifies CASKSGQYYGYTF.

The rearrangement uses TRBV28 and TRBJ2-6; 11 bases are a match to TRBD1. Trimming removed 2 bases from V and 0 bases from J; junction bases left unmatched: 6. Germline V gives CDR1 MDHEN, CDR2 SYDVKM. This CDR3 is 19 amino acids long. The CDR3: CASSLPWTGGPSGANVLTF. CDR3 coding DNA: TGTGCCAGCAGTTTACCCTGGACAGGGGGCCCCTCTGGGGCCAACGTCCTGACTTTC.